A selection of T cell receptor beta chains follows, all from one sample in a study of technical replicates of blood from a handful of donors. Some clones are missing from TCRdb's copy, which holds only in-frame ones; the method was immunoSEQ multiplex PCR. The table lists approximately 73,000 clones, around 96% of them singletons, with less than 0.35% in the top ten. Sequencing was carried out using T cells isolated from PBMCs. These receptors were obtained from a human donor in good health. Each CDR3 is given with its conserved first and last residue. The order of the fields is V gene, J gene, CDR3 protein.

TRBV5-6	TRBJ2-1	CASSLGTSVYNEQFF
TRBV28	TRBJ2-7	CASSFMGDRGYEQYF
TRBV7-7	TRBJ2-7	CASSFEATSYEQYF
TRBV9	TRBJ2-5	CASSDQSGTVKETQYF
TRBV5-1	TRBJ2-7	CASAQVGRNEQYF
TRBV6-5	TRBJ2-7	CASSQGAYEQYF
TRBV9	TRBJ1-1	CASSVGGFVNTEAFF
TRBV4-3	TRBJ2-7	CASSQDSGPTEQYF
TRBV28	TRBJ2-3	CASWTPPTDTQYF
TRBV10-2	TRBJ2-7	CASRGAGQDAYEQYF
TRBV6-6	TRBJ2-3	CASSLAADTQYF
TRBV10-3	TRBJ1-1	CAISESGTEAFF